This TCR beta chain was found in a study of kidney transplant recipient with SARS-CoV-2 infection. The sample holds many counts of this clonotype. CDR3 length: 14 residues. The germline V gene has CDR1 MGHRA and CDR2 YSYEKL. The V end was cut by 3 bases, the J end by 5 bases, with 14 bases between. Using its own MiXCR run on the reads, TCRdb lists one record per CDR3 protein. The profile shows under 300,000 distinct CDR3 sequences, 29% of them singletons. This chain connects TRBV4-1 to TRBJ2-7, with D unresolved. The sequencing here drew on a blood sample, taken at baseline and on roughly day 110 from a kidney transplant recipient. The receptor was isolated from a male patient aged 25 to 39 who had COVID-19 and was a kidney transplant recipient. Some T cells may trace back to the graft donor. The CDR3 spells CASSQRYRAHEQYF. DNA of the CDR3: TGCGCCAGCAGCCAGAGGTATCGGGCCCACGAGCAGTACTTC.